The 25 T cell receptor beta chains given below trace back to one sample, sequenced in a study of cytomegalovirus exposure and HLA in healthy donors. Sequencing was performed with immunoSEQ multiplex PCR; in TCRdb, only in-frame clones are kept and a portion is missing. Counted here are around 150,000 clones, 84% occurring once; the ten biggest clones make up 10%. Sequenced input: PBMCs. These receptors came from a man under 40 in good health and CMV-seropositive.

The chain joins TRBV5-1 to TRBJ2-5; possible D gene TRBD2, 5 bases. Trimming pared 5 bases from V and 3 bases from J, leaving 8 bases between. Germline V gene sequence: CDR1 SGHRS, CDR2 YFSETQ. The CDR3 is 12 amino acids. CDR3 bases: TGCGCCAGCAGAGACGGGAAAGAGACCCAGTACTTC. Amino acids: CASRDGKETQYF.

A few counts support this clone. J is TRBJ2-6 and V is TRBV6-1, with a weak D call TRBD1 (5 bases). Germline CDR1 MNHNS, CDR2 SASEGT. The CDR3 totals 15 residues. The ends were cut back, 0 bases at V and 3 bases at J, with 6 bases in the middle. The CDR3 here is CASSEARGGANVLTF. As DNA, the CDR3 is TGTGCCAGCAGTGAAGCTAGGGGTGGGGCCAACGTCCTGACTTTC.

The V and J genes are TRBV7-9 and TRBJ1-1, with D possibly matching TRBD1 (6 bases). CDR3 length: 14 residues. V lost 4 bases, J lost 1 base, and 10 bases lay in between. CDR1 is SEHNR and CDR2 is FQNEAQ in the germline V gene (reference sequence). For the CDR3, the DNA is TGTGCCAGCAGCTCCCGGACAGCGAACACTGAAGCTTTCTTT. Translation gives CASSSRTANTEAFF.

The rearrangement links TRBV9 to TRBJ2-7, with D possibly TRBD2 on 6 matching bases. This CDR3 is built from 14 residues. Germline assignment: CDR1 SGDLS and CDR2 YYNGEE. The V end lost 0 bases, the J end lost 5 bases, and 12 bases lay between the germline ends. The CDR3 reads CASSVGRESHEQYF. CDR3 in DNA: TGTGCCAGCAGCGTAGGTCGGGAGAGTCACGAGCAGTACTTC.

The genes are TRBV11-2 and TRBJ2-3, with 9 bases aligning to TRBD1. V shed 0 bases, J shed 3 bases, and the junction held 10 bases outside the gene matches. From germline, CDR1 is SGHAT and CDR2 FQNNGV. The CDR3 loop spans 18 amino acids. The CDR3 DNA reads TGTGCCAGCAGCTTAGATCTCAGGGACAGGGTTTTAACAGATACGCAGTATTTT. Residues: CASSLDLRDRVLTDTQYF. The whole variable domain, filled in from reference TRBV11-2 and TRBJ2-3, reads EAGVAQSPRYKIIEKRQSVAFWCNPISGHATLYWYQQILGQGPKLLIQFQNNGVVDDSQLPKDRFSAERLKGVDSTLKIQPAKLEDSAVYLCASSLDLRDRVLTDTQYFGPGTRLTVL.

This sequence joins TRBV5-8 and TRBJ1-4, with TRBD1 identical over 9 bases. There are 13 residues in the CDR3. Per germline, CDR1 SGHTS and CDR2 YDEGEE. V was pared by 2 bases and J by 8 bases, with 1 base of the junction left unmatched. CDR3 residues: CASSLQGAEKLFF. The CDR3 region has the DNA TGTGCCAGCAGCTTACAGGGGGCGGAAAAACTGTTTTTT.

This chain joins TRBV9 and TRBJ2-1, with 7 bases that match TRBD1. In germline, CDR1 is SGDLS, CDR2 YYNGEE. This CDR3 contains 14 residues. Trimming removed 0 bases from V and 3 bases from J; junction bases left unmatched: 0. The CDR3 sequence is CASSVGDSYNEQFF. CDR3 sequence (DNA): TGTGCCAGCAGCGTAGGGGACAGCTACAATGAGCAGTTCTTC.

The chain couples TRBV7-2 to TRBJ2-1; D unclear. Between the trimmed V and J ends, which lost 1 base and 7 bases, there was a span of 14 bases. The V gene's germline CDR1 is SGHTA and CDR2 FQGNSA. This CDR3 has 15 residues. CDR3 sequence (DNA): TGTGCCAGCAGCTTAGTGTGGAACCTCGGGAATGAGCAGTTCTTC. This encodes CASSLVWNLGNEQFF.

This clone has a single count. The genes are TRBV28 and TRBJ2-7; TRBD1 matches at 9 bases. Trimming took 6 bases from V and 5 from J; bases not matched to a gene: 8. Germline V gene lookup returns CDR1 MDHEN and CDR2 SYDVKM. This CDR3 comprises 14 residues. CDR3 sequence reads: CASRQTGGSHEQYF. In DNA form, the CDR3 reads TGTGCCAGCAGGCAGACAGGGGGTTCGCACGAGCAGTACTTC.

This sequence joins TRBV28 and TRBJ1-4, with D hard to call. The V gene's germline CDR1 is MDHEN and CDR2 SYDVKM. This CDR3 has 15 residues. V was cut by 2 bases and J by 2 bases, with 9 bases left in between. The CDR3 sequence: CASSLVSGTNEKLFF. CDR3 DNA sequence: TGTGCCAGCAGTTTAGTGAGCGGGACTAATGAAAAACTGTTTTTT.

This chain joins TRBV28 and TRBJ1-5; TRBD1 matches at 10 bases. The CDR3 runs to 14 residues. Unmatched junction bases numbered 4, after V lost 5 bases and J lost 6 bases. Germline values: CDR1 MDHEN, CDR2 SYDVKM. The CDR3, as DNA: TGTGCCAGCAGTCTGACAGGGGGCGGTCAGCCCCAGCATTTT. This translates into CASSLTGGGQPQHF.

V and J are TRBV9 and TRBJ1-3; 8 nucleotides line up with TRBD1. The CDR3 is 16 residues long. Germline V lookup: CDR1 SGDLS, CDR2 YYNGEE. V lost 3 bases and J lost 0; bases outside the gene matches: 5. The CDR3, as DNA: TGTGCCAGCAGCGCGGGGACAGGCGCCTCTGGAAACACCATATATTTT. It codes for CASSAGTGASGNTIYF.

The chain carries TRBV6-5 and TRBJ2-7; D is unclear. Germline lookup yields CDR1 MNHEY and CDR2 SVGAGI. The V end was cut by 0 bases, the J end by 3 bases, with 12 bases between. This CDR3 is 15 amino acids long. The CDR3 DNA reads as TGTGCCAGCAGTTACTCAGCTCATTCCGGCTACGAGCAGTACTTC. Encoded protein: CASSYSAHSGYEQYF.

This clone was found a few times. The chain couples TRBV4-2 to TRBJ1-2; D gene unclear. V was trimmed by 8 bases and J by 1 base, leaving 8 bases between them. The germline V gene has CDR1 LGHNA and CDR2 YNFKEQ. The CDR3 contains 12 residues. This CDR3 is CASRPGNYGYTF. The CDR3 DNA is TGTGCCAGCCGGCCGGGTAACTATGGCTACACCTTC.

The rearrangement joins TRBV2 to TRBJ2-7; the match to TRBD2 covers 12 bases. The trim removed 6 bases at V and 3 bases at J, leaving 6 bases unmatched. Germline lookup yields CDR1 SNHLY and CDR2 FYNNEI. This CDR3 comprises 15 residues. This CDR3 reads CASRHVTSGSYEQYF. CDR3 DNA sequence: TGTGCCAGCAGACATGTGACTAGCGGGAGCTACGAGCAGTACTTC.

The V gene is TRBV4-1, the J gene TRBJ2-1; a possible D gene is TRBD1 (5 bases). The germline V and J ends were trimmed by 2 bases and 2 bases, with 13 bases remaining between them. The germline V gene has CDR1 MGHRA and CDR2 YSYEKL. The CDR3 spans 16 residues. The CDR3 here is CASSQPRTQTYNEQFF. CDR3 in DNA: TGCGCCAGCAGCCAACCGCGGACACAAACCTACAATGAGCAGTTCTTC.

The V gene is TRBV6-5, the J gene TRBJ2-1; D possibly corresponds to TRBD2 (6 bases). V lost 7 bases to trimming and J lost 7 bases, with 17 bases between them. Germline values: CDR1 MNHEY, CDR2 SVGAGI. This CDR3 comprises 14 residues. The CDR3, as DNA: TGTGCCAGCACTTCGGGAGATAGCGTGAATGAGCAGTTCTTC. Its protein is CASTSGDSVNEQFF.

The CDR3 here is CASSTGTDPYEQYF. As DNA, the CDR3 is TGTGCCAGCAGTACAGGGACAGACCCCTACGAGCAGTACTTC. The chain is built from TRBV6-5 and TRBJ2-7, with TRBD1 matching 7 bases. The CDR3 sequence is 14 residues long. The V gene's germline CDR1 is MNHEY and CDR2 SVGAGI. Germline trimming cut 5 bases from V and 2 bases from J; bases unmatched to any gene: 6.

The J gene is TRBJ2-3, the V gene TRBV11-3, with 11 bases matching TRBD2. V lost 1 base and J lost 4; bases outside the gene matches: 7. The CDR3 spans 17 residues. Looked up from germline, CDR1 is SGHNT and CDR2 is YENEEA. The CDR3, as DNA: TGTGCCAGCAGCTTAGGCCAAACTAGCGGGAGTTCAGATACGCAGTATTTT. Amino acid sequence: CASSLGQTSGSSDTQYF.

The chain joins TRBV30 to TRBJ2-3; 10 bases line up with TRBD2. Germline V gene data show CDR1 as GTSNPN and CDR2 as SVGIG (reference sequence). V shed 0 bases and J 4 bases; nucleotides not matched to a gene: 7. CDR3 length equals 16 residues. The CDR3 DNA is TGTGCCTGGAGTGTAGGGCTAGCGGGGGCCCCAGATACGCAGTATTTT. Residues: CAWSVGLAGAPDTQYF.

The CDR3 loop reads CASSLWDRGTGELFF. The CDR3 region has the DNA TGTGCCAGCAGCCTATGGGACAGGGGGACCGGGGAGCTGTTTTTT. The chain carries TRBV7-8 and TRBJ2-2, with 11 bases that match TRBD1. J was trimmed by 5 bases and V by 5 bases; bases with no gene match: 4. CDR1 SGHVS and CDR2 FQNEAQ come from the germline V gene. CDR3 length: 15 amino acids. The whole variable domain, remainder taken from reference TRBV7-8 and TRBJ2-2, is GAGVSQSPRYKVAKRGQDVALRCDPISGHVSLFWYQQALGQGPEFLTYFQNEAQLDKSGLPSDRFFAERPEGSVSTLKIQRTQQEDSAVYLCASSLWDRGTGELFFGEGSRLTVL.

This clone has just one count. This chain joins TRBV10-3 and TRBJ2-5; 15 positions match TRBD2. Germline CDR1 reads ENHRY; CDR2 reads SYGVKD. Trimming cost V 3 bases and J 6 bases; bases outside gene matches: 8. The CDR3 covers 17 residues. The CDR3 loop reads CAISEGWTSGGAKTQYF. In DNA form, the CDR3 reads TGTGCCATCAGTGAAGGCTGGACTAGCGGGGGGGCGAAGACCCAGTACTTC.

The CDR3 DNA sequence: TGTGCCAGCAGCTTGGACTACAGGGGCAGCGGGGAGCTGTTTTTT. Translated: CASSLDYRGSGELFF. V and J are TRBV5-4 and TRBJ2-2; TRBD1 agrees at 7 bases. The CDR3 has 15 amino acids. CDR1 SGHNT and CDR2 YYREEE come from the germline V gene (reference sequence). After removal of 0 bases from V and 7 bases from J, the junction contained 6 bases not matched to a gene.

The V gene is TRBV29-1, the J gene TRBJ2-1, with 12 bases that match TRBD2. Germline-derived CDR1 and CDR2 are SQVTM and ANQGSEA. This CDR3 spans 16 amino acids. Trimming cost V 4 bases and J 5 bases; bases outside gene matches: 9. DNA of the CDR3: TGCAGCGTTGTTCGCCGACTAGCGGGAGCACACAATGAGCAGTTCTTC. It translates to CSVVRRLAGAHNEQFF.

The rearrangement uses TRBV11-2 and TRBJ2-7, with D maybe TRBD2 (6 bases). CDR3 size: 12 residues. The V end was cut by 5 bases, the J end by 7 bases, with 12 bases between. Germline CDR1 SGHAT, CDR2 FQNNGV. The CDR3 DNA reads TGTGCCAGCAGCACTCGGGGGAGAGAGCAGTACTTC. It specifies CASSTRGREQYF.